These T cell receptor beta chains were read from a single sample in a study of blood T cell repertoires in COVID-19. TCRdb's copy holds only in-frame clones and misses some; the assay was immunoSEQ multiplex PCR. The sample has some 270,000 clones, roughly 88% seen once; the top ten hold 5% to 6%. Sequenced sample: peripheral blood. The receptors come from an elderly woman with COVID-19, enrolled during active disease. Each CDR3 is given with its conserved first and last residue. The order of the fields is J gene, clone size, D gene, V gene, CDR3 protein, CDR3 DNA. A D gene is named only where the DNA matches it firmly. Not all rows give a size; the values are once, few, many and, for expanded clones, a class.

J gene: TRBJ1-2; clone size: NA; D gene: TRBD1; V gene: TRBV11-2; CDR3 protein: CASRGTGQIYGYTF; CDR3 DNA: TGTGCCAGCAGGGGGACAGGACAGATCTATGGCTACACCTTC
J gene: TRBJ1-2; clone size: NA; D gene: TRBD1; V gene: TRBV6-5; CDR3 protein: CASRPGTGHNTAF; CDR3 DNA: TGTGCCAGCAGACCAGGGACAGGGCACAACACGGCCTTC
J gene: TRBJ2-1; clone size: NA; D gene: NA; V gene: TRBV28; CDR3 protein: CASRSTGSSYNEQFF; CDR3 DNA: TGTGCCAGCAGATCGACGGGGAGCTCCTACAATGAGCAGTTCTTC
J gene: TRBJ2-3; clone size: NA; D gene: TRBD2; V gene: TRBV18; CDR3 protein: CASSPGIAGGSDTQYF; CDR3 DNA: TGTGCCAGCTCACCAGGGATAGCGGGGGGCTCAGATACGCAGTATTTT
J gene: TRBJ1-2; clone size: NA; D gene: NA; V gene: TRBV5-1; CDR3 protein: CASSQSGTIFDGYTF; CDR3 DNA: TGCGCCAGCAGCCAGTCCGGGACAATTTTCGATGGCTACACCTTC
J gene: TRBJ2-7; clone size: few; D gene: NA; V gene: TRBV7-9; CDR3 protein: CASSARRGGAYEQYF; CDR3 DNA: TGTGCCAGCAGCGCCCGGAGAGGGGGTGCCTACGAGCAGTACTTC
J gene: TRBJ2-3; clone size: NA; D gene: NA; V gene: TRBV5-5; CDR3 protein: CASSLRAPSTDTQYF; CDR3 DNA: TGTGCCAGCAGCTTGAGAGCCCCTAGCACAGATACGCAGTATTTT
J gene: TRBJ2-5; clone size: NA; D gene: NA; V gene: TRBV3-1/TRBV3-2; CDR3 protein: CASSQSSGGETQYF; CDR3 DNA: TGTGCCAGCAGCCAATCCTCAGGTGGGGAGACCCAGTACTTC
J gene: TRBJ2-7; clone size: NA; D gene: TRBD1; V gene: TRBV7-2; CDR3 protein: CASRVRTGTTYEQYF; CDR3 DNA: TGTGCCAGCAGAGTACGGACAGGGACCACCTACGAGCAGTACTTC
J gene: TRBJ2-7; clone size: NA; D gene: TRBD2; V gene: TRBV28; CDR3 protein: CASSLTSVNEQYF; CDR3 DNA: TGTGCCAGCAGTTTAACTAGCGTCAACGAGCAGTACTTC
J gene: TRBJ1-1; clone size: NA; D gene: TRBD1; V gene: TRBV4-1; CDR3 protein: CASSHVGGQTSNTEAFF; CDR3 DNA: TGCGCCAGCAGCCACGTGGGGGGACAGACCTCGAACACTGAAGCTTTCTTT
J gene: TRBJ1-2; clone size: NA; D gene: TRBD1; V gene: TRBV9; CDR3 protein: CASSVGGGDYGYTF; CDR3 DNA: TGTGCCAGCAGCGTAGGAGGGGGCGACTATGGCTACACCTTC
J gene: TRBJ1-1; clone size: NA; D gene: TRBD1; V gene: TRBV3-1/TRBV3-2; CDR3 protein: CASSQLRTGGHTEAFF; CDR3 DNA: TGTGCCAGCAGCCAACTGCGCACAGGGGGACACACTGAAGCTTTCTTT
J gene: TRBJ1-6; clone size: NA; D gene: NA; V gene: TRBV18; CDR3 protein: CASSPSTGLNSPLHF; CDR3 DNA: TGTGCCAGCTCACCATCTACAGGGCTCAATTCACCCCTCCACTTT
J gene: TRBJ2-3; clone size: NA; D gene: TRBD1; V gene: TRBV24-1; CDR3 protein: CATRNDRDTDTQYF; CDR3 DNA: TGTGCCACCAGAAACGACAGGGATACAGATACGCAGTATTTT
J gene: TRBJ1-2; clone size: NA; D gene: NA; V gene: TRBV28; CDR3 protein: CASSLRGFGYTF; CDR3 DNA: TGTGCCAGCAGTTTACGAGGGTTCGGCTACACCTTC
J gene: TRBJ1-4; clone size: NA; D gene: NA; V gene: TRBV6-6; CDR3 protein: CASSLTPEVWTTNEKLFF; CDR3 DNA: TGTGCCAGCAGCCTTACTCCGGAGGTATGGACCACTAATGAAAAACTGTTTTTT
J gene: TRBJ2-5; clone size: NA; D gene: TRBD2; V gene: TRBV9; CDR3 protein: CASSVSVTSEETQYF; CDR3 DNA: TGTGCCAGCAGCGTAAGTGTGACTAGCGAAGAGACCCAGTACTTC
J gene: TRBJ1-1; clone size: NA; D gene: TRBD1; V gene: TRBV9; CDR3 protein: CASSAGQGVNTEAFF; CDR3 DNA: TGTGCCAGCAGCGCGGGACAGGGGGTGAACACTGAAGCTTTCTTT
J gene: TRBJ2-5; clone size: NA; D gene: TRBD1; V gene: TRBV5-5; CDR3 protein: CASSRGQGAGTQYF; CDR3 DNA: TGTGCCAGCAGCAGAGGACAGGGGGCAGGGACCCAGTACTTC
J gene: TRBJ2-1; clone size: NA; D gene: NA; V gene: TRBV3-1/TRBV3-2; CDR3 protein: CASSQATAYEQFF; CDR3 DNA: TGTGCCAGCAGCCAAGCTACCGCGTACGAGCAGTTCTTC
J gene: TRBJ2-3; clone size: NA; D gene: TRBD2; V gene: TRBV3-1/TRBV3-2; CDR3 protein: CASSPLAGGIADTQYF; CDR3 DNA: TGTGCCAGCAGCCCACTAGCGGGGGGGATCGCAGATACGCAGTATTTT
J gene: TRBJ2-5; clone size: once; D gene: NA; V gene: TRBV5-1; CDR3 protein: CASSLDIQETQYF; CDR3 DNA: TGCGCCAGCAGCTTGGATATCCAAGAGACCCAGTACTTC
J gene: TRBJ1-1; clone size: NA; D gene: NA; V gene: TRBV11-2; CDR3 protein: CASSFELLNTEAFF; CDR3 DNA: TGTGCCAGCAGCTTTGAGCTATTGAACACTGAAGCTTTCTTT
J gene: TRBJ1-3; clone size: NA; D gene: TRBD1; V gene: TRBV6-1; CDR3 protein: CASSEGGGRNTIYF; CDR3 DNA: TGTGCCAGCAGTGAAGGAGGGGGCCGAAACACCATATATTTT
J gene: TRBJ1-5; clone size: NA; D gene: TRBD1; V gene: TRBV19; CDR3 protein: CASRSIPGQGRQPQHF; CDR3 DNA: TGTGCCAGTAGATCAATTCCTGGACAGGGCCGGCAGCCCCAGCATTTT
J gene: TRBJ1-5; clone size: NA; D gene: NA; V gene: TRBV12-3/TRBV12-4; CDR3 protein: CASSFYNQPQHF; CDR3 DNA: TGTGCCAGCAGTTTTTACAATCAGCCCCAGCATTTT
J gene: TRBJ1-2; clone size: NA; D gene: TRBD1; V gene: TRBV28; CDR3 protein: CASSLRDRARF; CDR3 DNA: TGTGCCAGCAGTTTACGAGACAGGGCCCGCTTC
J gene: TRBJ2-3; clone size: NA; D gene: TRBD2; V gene: TRBV7-2; CDR3 protein: CASSALAGGRNTQYF; CDR3 DNA: TGTGCCAGCAGCGCTTTAGCGGGGGGGCGAAATACGCAGTATTTT
J gene: TRBJ2-2; clone size: NA; D gene: NA; V gene: TRBV3-1/TRBV3-2; CDR3 protein: CASSPRRTGELFF; CDR3 DNA: TGTGCCAGCAGCCCCCGCCGGACCGGGGAGCTGTTTTTT
J gene: TRBJ1-1; clone size: NA; D gene: TRBD1; V gene: TRBV2; CDR3 protein: CASSRDRGRTEAFF; CDR3 DNA: TGTGCCAGCAGTAGGGACAGGGGGCGGACTGAAGCTTTCTTT
J gene: TRBJ2-5; clone size: once; D gene: NA; V gene: TRBV7-9; CDR3 protein: CASSLVPSAETQYF; CDR3 DNA: TGTGCCAGCAGCTTAGTTCCCAGCGCGGAGACCCAGTACTTC
J gene: TRBJ2-3; clone size: once; D gene: TRBD2; V gene: TRBV29-1; CDR3 protein: CSGTPGTSGGDTQYF; CDR3 DNA: TGCAGCGGAACGCCGGGGACTAGCGGGGGAGATACGCAGTATTTT
J gene: TRBJ2-5; clone size: NA; D gene: TRBD2; V gene: TRBV3-1/TRBV3-2; CDR3 protein: CASSQESGTSGQETQYF; CDR3 DNA: TGTGCCAGCAGCCAAGAATCAGGGACTAGCGGGCAAGAGACCCAGTACTTC
J gene: TRBJ1-4; clone size: NA; D gene: TRBD1; V gene: TRBV10-3; CDR3 protein: CAISTTGETNEKLFF; CDR3 DNA: TGTGCCATCAGTACAACAGGGGAAACTAATGAAAAACTGTTTTTT
J gene: TRBJ1-1; clone size: NA; D gene: NA; V gene: TRBV27; CDR3 protein: CASSLYPKSPPKAFF; CDR3 DNA: TGTGCCAGCAGTTTATACCCTAAGTCTCCCCCAAAAGCTTTCTTT
J gene: TRBJ2-7; clone size: NA; D gene: TRBD2; V gene: TRBV6-6; CDR3 protein: CASSETSGDYEQYF; CDR3 DNA: TGTGCCAGCAGCGAGACTAGCGGGGACTACGAGCAGTACTTC
J gene: TRBJ2-7; clone size: NA; D gene: NA; V gene: TRBV5-4; CDR3 protein: CASSLNGIYEQYF; CDR3 DNA: TGTGCCAGCAGCTTAAACGGGATCTACGAGCAGTACTTC
J gene: TRBJ1-1; clone size: NA; D gene: NA; V gene: TRBV5-1; CDR3 protein: CASSLSTATEAFF; CDR3 DNA: TGCGCCAGCAGCTTGTCGACAGCCACTGAAGCTTTCTTT
J gene: TRBJ1-5; clone size: NA; D gene: TRBD1; V gene: TRBV2; CDR3 protein: CASRGQGARNQPQHF; CDR3 DNA: TGTGCCAGCAGGGGACAGGGGGCTAGGAATCAGCCCCAGCATTTT
J gene: TRBJ2-7; clone size: NA; D gene: TRBD2; V gene: TRBV6-5; CDR3 protein: CASSYDQRGPYEQYF; CDR3 DNA: TGTGCCAGCAGTTACGACCAGCGGGGGCCCTACGAGCAGTACTTC
J gene: TRBJ1-5; clone size: NA; D gene: TRBD1; V gene: TRBV7-9; CDR3 protein: CASSLFLGQANQPQHF; CDR3 DNA: TGTGCCAGCAGCTTATTTCTAGGACAGGCCAATCAGCCCCAGCATTTT
J gene: TRBJ1-2; clone size: once; D gene: NA; V gene: TRBV7-8; CDR3 protein: CASSFTALYGYTF; CDR3 DNA: TGTGCCAGCAGCTTCACAGCCCTCTATGGCTACACCTTC
J gene: TRBJ1-4; clone size: NA; D gene: NA; V gene: TRBV7-2; CDR3 protein: CASSLGGSEKLFF; CDR3 DNA: TGTGCCAGCAGCTTAGGTGGTAGTGAAAAACTGTTTTTT
J gene: TRBJ1-5; clone size: once; D gene: NA; V gene: TRBV7-2; CDR3 protein: CASSTQGSNQPQHF; CDR3 DNA: TGTGCCAGCAGCACTCAGGGAAGCAATCAGCCCCAGCATTTT
J gene: TRBJ2-1; clone size: NA; D gene: TRBD2; V gene: TRBV7-2; CDR3 protein: CASSRLAGLYNEQFF; CDR3 DNA: TGTGCCAGCAGTAGACTAGCGGGGTTGTACAATGAGCAGTTCTTC